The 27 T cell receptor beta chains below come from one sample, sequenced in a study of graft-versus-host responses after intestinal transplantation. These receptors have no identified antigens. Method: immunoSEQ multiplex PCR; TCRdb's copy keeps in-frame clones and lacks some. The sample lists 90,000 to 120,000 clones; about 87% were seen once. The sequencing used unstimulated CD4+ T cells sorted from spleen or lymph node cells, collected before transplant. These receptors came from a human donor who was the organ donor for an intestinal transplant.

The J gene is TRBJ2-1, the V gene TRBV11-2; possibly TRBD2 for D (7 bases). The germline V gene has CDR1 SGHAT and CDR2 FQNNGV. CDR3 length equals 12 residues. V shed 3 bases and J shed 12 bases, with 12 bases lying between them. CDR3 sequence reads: CASSFGGRWQFF. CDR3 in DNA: TGTGCCAGCAGCTTCGGGGGGCGCTGGCAGTTCTTC.

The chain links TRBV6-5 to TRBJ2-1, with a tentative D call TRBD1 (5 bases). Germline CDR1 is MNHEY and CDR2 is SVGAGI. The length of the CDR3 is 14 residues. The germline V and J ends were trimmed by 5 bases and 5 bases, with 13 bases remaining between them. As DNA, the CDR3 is TGTGCCAGCAGTAAGGGGCACCTCAACAATGAGCAGTTCTTC. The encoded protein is CASSKGHLNNEQFF.

The CDR3 spells CASMEGLNFPGLAGGGGPNEQFF. In DNA form, the CDR3 reads TGTGCCAGCATGGAAGGCCTTAATTTTCCTGGACTAGCGGGAGGTGGTGGTCCCAATGAGCAGTTCTTC. This sequence joins TRBV2 and TRBJ2-1, with 14 bases aligning to TRBD2. This CDR3 spans 23 amino acids. Germline V gene lookup returns CDR1 SNHLY and CDR2 FYNNEI. V was pared by 7 bases and J by 6 bases, with 29 bases of the junction left unmatched.

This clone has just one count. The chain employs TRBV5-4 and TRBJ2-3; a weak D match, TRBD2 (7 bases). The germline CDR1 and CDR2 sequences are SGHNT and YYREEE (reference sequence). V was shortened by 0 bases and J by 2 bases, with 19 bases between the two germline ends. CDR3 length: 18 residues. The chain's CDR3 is CASSLGGRSGGITDTQYF. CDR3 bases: TGTGCCAGCAGCTTGGGGGGGCGGTCGGGAGGTATCACAGATACGCAGTATTTT.

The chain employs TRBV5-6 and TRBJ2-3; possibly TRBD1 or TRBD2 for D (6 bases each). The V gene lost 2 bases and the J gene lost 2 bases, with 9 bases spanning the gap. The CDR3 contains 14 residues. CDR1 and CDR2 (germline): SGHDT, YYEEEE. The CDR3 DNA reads TGTGCCAGCAGCTTTGGGGGGCCCACAGATACGCAGTATTTT. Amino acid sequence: CASSFGGPTDTQYF.

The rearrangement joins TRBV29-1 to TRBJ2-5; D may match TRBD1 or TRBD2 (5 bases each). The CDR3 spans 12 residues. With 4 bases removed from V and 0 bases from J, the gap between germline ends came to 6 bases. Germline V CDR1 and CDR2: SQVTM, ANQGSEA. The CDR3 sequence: CSVGGHQETQYF. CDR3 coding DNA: TGCAGCGTTGGGGGACACCAAGAGACCCAGTACTTC.

CDR3: CASRLHLNTEAFF. The CDR3, as DNA: TGTGCCAGCAGGCTTCACTTGAACACTGAAGCTTTCTTT. This chain uses TRBV6-1 with TRBJ1-1; no firm D call. This CDR3 has 13 amino acids. From germline, CDR1 is MNHNS and CDR2 SASEGT. The V end was cut by 6 bases, the J end by 0 bases, with 8 bases between.

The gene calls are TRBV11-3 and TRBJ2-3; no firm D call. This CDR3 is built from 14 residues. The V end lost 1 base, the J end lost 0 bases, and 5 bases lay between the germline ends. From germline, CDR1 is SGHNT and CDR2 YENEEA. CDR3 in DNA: TGTGCCAGCAGCTTAGTACAGAGCACAGATACGCAGTATTTT. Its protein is CASSLVQSTDTQYF.

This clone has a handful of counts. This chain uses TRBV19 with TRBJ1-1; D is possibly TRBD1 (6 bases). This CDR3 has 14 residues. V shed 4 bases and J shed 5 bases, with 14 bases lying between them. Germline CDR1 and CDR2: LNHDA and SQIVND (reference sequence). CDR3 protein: CASSTRGRRTEAFF. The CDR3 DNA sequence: TGTGCCAGTAGTACCCGGGGGCGCCGGACTGAAGCTTTCTTT.

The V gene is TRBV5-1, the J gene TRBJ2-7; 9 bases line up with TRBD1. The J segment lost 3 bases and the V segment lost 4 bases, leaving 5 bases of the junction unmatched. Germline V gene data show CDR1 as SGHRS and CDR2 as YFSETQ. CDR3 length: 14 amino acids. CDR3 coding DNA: TGCGCCAGCAGCGGGACAGGGAAACACTACGAGCAGTACTTC. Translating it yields CASSGTGKHYEQYF.

CDR3 bases: TGTGCCAGCAGGGTACAGGGGAACACTGAAGCTTTCTTT. Translated, it gives CASRVQGNTEAFF. V gene TRBV6-5 combines with J gene TRBJ1-1; TRBD1 might be the D (6 bases). This CDR3 comprises 13 residues. Germline values: CDR1 MNHEY, CDR2 SVGAGI. Deletions cut 6 bases from V and 1 base from J, with 9 bases between.

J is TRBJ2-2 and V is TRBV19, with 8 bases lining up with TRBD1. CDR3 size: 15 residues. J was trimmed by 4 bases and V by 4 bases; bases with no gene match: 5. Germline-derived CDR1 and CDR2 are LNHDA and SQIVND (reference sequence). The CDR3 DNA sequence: TGTGCCAGTAGTACCAGGGGGCGCATCACCGGGGAGCTGTTTTTT. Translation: CASSTRGRITGELFF. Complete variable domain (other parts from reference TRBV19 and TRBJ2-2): DGGITQSPKYLFRKEGQNVTLSCEQNLNHDAMYWYRQDPGQGLRLIYYSQIVNDFQKGDIAEGYSVSREKKESFPLTVTSAQKNPTAFYLCASSTRGRITGELFFGEGSRLTVL.

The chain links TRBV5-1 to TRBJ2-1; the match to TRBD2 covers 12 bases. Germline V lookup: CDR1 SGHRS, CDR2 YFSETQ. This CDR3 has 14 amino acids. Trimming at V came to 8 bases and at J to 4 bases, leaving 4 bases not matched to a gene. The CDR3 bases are TGCGCCAGTAGCGGACTAGCGGGGTACAATGAGCAGTTCTTC. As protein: CASSGLAGYNEQFF.

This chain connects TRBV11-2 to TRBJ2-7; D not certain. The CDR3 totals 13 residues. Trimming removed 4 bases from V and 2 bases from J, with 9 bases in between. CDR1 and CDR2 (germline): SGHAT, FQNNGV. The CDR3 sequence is CASSWVAAYEQYF. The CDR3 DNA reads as TGTGCCAGCAGCTGGGTAGCAGCCTACGAGCAGTACTTC.

In DNA, the CDR3 is TGTGCCAGTAGTATTAGGGACAAATCGAGTAACCCTTTCTTT. It is translated as CASSIRDKSSNPFF. The chain links TRBV19 to TRBJ1-1; a weak D match, TRBD1 (6 bases). The CDR3 totals 14 residues. Trimming took off 3 bases at V and 12 bases at J, with 20 bases between the two ends. Germline V gene data show CDR1 as LNHDA and CDR2 as SQIVND (reference sequence).

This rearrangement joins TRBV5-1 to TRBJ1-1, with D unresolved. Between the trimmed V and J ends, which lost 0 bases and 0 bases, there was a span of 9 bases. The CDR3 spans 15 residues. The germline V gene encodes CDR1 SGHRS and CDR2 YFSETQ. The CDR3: CASSLDGVLNTEAFF. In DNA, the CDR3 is TGCGCCAGCAGCTTGGATGGGGTCCTGAACACTGAAGCTTTCTTT.

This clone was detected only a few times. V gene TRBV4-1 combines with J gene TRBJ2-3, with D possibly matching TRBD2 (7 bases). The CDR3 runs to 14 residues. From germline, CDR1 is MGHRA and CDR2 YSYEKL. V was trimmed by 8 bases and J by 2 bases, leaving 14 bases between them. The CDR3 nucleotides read TGCGCCAGCGCAACGGGGGGACACACAGATACGCAGTATTTT. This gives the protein CASATGGHTDTQYF.

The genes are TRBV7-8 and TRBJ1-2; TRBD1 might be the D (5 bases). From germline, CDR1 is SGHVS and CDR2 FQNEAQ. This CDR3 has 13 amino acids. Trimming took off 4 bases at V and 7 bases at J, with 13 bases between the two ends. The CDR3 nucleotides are TGTGCCAGCAGCTCAGGGATTCGTCGTGGCTACACCTTC. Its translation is CASSSGIRRGYTF.

In nucleotides, the CDR3 is TGTGCTAGTGCCCACCCTGGACAGGATTCCTACAATGAGCAGTTCTTC. Protein product: CASAHPGQDSYNEQFF. This chain links TRBV12-5 with TRBJ2-1; 7 nucleotides align to TRBD1. Germline V gives CDR1 LGHNT, CDR2 FRNRAP. The ends lost 7 bases at V and 1 base at J; junction bases unmatched: 10. There are 16 residues in the CDR3.

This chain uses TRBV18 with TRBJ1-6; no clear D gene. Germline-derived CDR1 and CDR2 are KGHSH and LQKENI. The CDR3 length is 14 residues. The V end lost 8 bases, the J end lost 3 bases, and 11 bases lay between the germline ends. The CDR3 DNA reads TGTGCCAGCAACCGGCAAGGCTATAATTCACCCCTCCACTTT. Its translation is CASNRQGYNSPLHF.

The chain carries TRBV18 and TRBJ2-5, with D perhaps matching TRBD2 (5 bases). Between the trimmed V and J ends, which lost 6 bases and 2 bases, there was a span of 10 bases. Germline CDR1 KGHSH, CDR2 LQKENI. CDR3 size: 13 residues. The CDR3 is CASSGSRQETQYF. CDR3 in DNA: TGTGCCAGCTCTGGGAGTAGACAAGAGACCCAGTACTTC. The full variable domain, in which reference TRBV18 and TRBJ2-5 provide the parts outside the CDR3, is NAGVMQNPRHLVRRRGQEARLRCSPMKGHSHVYWYRQLPEEGLKFMVYLQKENIIDESGMPKERFSAEFPKEGPSILRIQQVVRGDSAAYFCASSGSRQETQYFGPGTRLLVL.

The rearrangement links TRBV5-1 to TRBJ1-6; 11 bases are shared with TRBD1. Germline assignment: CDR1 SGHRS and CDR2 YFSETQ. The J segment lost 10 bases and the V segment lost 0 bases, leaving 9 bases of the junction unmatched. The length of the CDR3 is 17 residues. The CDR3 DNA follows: TGCGCCAGCAGCTTGGGCCCCCGGGACAGGGGGAGGTCACCCCTCCACTTT. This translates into CASSLGPRDRGRSPLHF.

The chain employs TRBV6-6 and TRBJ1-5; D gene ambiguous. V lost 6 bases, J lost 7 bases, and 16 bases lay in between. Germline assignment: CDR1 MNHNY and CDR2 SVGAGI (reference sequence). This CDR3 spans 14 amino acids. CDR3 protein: CASSAQGLGQPQHF. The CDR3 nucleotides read TGTGCCAGCAGCGCACAAGGGTTGGGGCAGCCCCAGCATTTT.

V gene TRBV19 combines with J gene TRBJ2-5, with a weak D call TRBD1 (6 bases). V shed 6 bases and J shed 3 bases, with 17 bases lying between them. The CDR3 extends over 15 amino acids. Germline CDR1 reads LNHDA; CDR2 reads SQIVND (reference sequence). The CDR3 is CASSTRTVRKETQYF. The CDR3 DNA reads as TGTGCCAGTAGCACCCGGACAGTCCGCAAAGAGACCCAGTACTTC.

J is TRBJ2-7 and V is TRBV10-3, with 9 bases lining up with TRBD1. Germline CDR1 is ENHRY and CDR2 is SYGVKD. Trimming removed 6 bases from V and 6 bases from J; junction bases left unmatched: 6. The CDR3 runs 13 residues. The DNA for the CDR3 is TGTGCCATCAGACCGGGACAGGGCACCGAGCAGTACTTC. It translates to CAIRPGQGTEQYF.

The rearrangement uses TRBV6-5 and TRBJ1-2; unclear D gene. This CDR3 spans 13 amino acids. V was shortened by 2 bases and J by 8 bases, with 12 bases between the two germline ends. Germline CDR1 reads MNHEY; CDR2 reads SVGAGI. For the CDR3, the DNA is TGTGCCAGCAGTTACATCGGGGAGTACGGCTACACCTTC. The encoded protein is CASSYIGEYGYTF.

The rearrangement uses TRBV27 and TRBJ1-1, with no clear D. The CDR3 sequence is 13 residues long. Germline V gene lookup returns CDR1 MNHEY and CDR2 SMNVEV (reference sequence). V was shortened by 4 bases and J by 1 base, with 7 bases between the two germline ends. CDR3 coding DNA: TGTGCCAGCAGTTCCTACAGGAACACTGAAGCTTTCTTT. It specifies CASSSYRNTEAFF.